The subject of this entry is one TCR beta chain. Its target is not known. This sample was included in a study of cytomegalovirus exposure and HLA in healthy donors. Regarding the study as a whole: High sensitivity and specificity were reportedly achieved when the classifier diagnosed cytomegalovirus status.

The records omit this donor's CMV serostatus. Primers for the PCR totalled 60 Vbeta and 13 Jbeta. Method: immunoSEQ multiplex PCR; TCRdb's copy keeps in-frame clones and lacks some. The table shows about 68,000 clones, with over 75% occurring only once. CDR1 SGHDN and CDR2 FVKESK come from the germline V gene. The CDR3 contains 13 residues. V shed 4 bases and J shed 6 bases, with 12 bases lying between them. V usage is TRBV14 and J usage is TRBJ2-5; possible D gene TRBD1, 5 bases. The TCR comes from a human donor in good health. Input material: PBMCs. The CDR3 region has the DNA TGTGCCAGCAGCCGGCAGGGTGTGCAGACCCAGTACTTC. This translates into CASSRQGVQTQYF.